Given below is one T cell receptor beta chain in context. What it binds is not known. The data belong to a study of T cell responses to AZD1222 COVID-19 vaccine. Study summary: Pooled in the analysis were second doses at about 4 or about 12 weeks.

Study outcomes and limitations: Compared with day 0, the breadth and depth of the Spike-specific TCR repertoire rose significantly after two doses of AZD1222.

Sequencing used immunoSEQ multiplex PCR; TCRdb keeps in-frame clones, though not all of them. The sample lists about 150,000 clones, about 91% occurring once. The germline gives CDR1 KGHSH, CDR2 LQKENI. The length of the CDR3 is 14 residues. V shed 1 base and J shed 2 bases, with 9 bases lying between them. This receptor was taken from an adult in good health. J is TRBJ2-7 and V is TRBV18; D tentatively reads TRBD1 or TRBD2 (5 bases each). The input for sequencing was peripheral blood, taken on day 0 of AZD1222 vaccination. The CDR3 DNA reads TGTGCCAGCTCACCACGAGGGGACGCCTACGAGCAGTACTTC. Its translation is CASSPRGDAYEQYF.